This TCR beta chain was obtained from a study of PD-L1 blockade in urothelial cancer. Study information: About 85% of the 29 patients were males with bladder-origin urothelial cancer. Typically, measured as a median, blood samples had approximately 130,000 T cells.

Germline CDR1 SGHTA, CDR2 FQGNSA. The CDR3 is made up of 16 amino acids. The germline V and J ends were trimmed by 1 base and 6 bases, with 17 bases remaining between them. TCRdb keeps only in-frame clones here, not all; method: immunoSEQ multiplex PCR. The sample consists of about 50,000 clones, around 86% of them appearing once. General observations from the study: It was durable-benefit patients whose tumor-associated blood clones expanded more at 3 weeks.

Comments on this clone: The target antigen is unknown.

Specified time point: peripheral blood 6 weeks after treatment start. The patients' disease, urothelial carcinoma, was locally advanced or metastatic. This TCR was sampled from a man aged 55 to 70 with urothelial cancer. This specimen consisted of PBMCs, obtained around atezolizumab (anti-PD-L1) treatment. J is TRBJ2-3 and V is TRBV7-2, with D tentatively TRBD1 (6 bases). The CDR3 DNA is TGTGCCAGCAGCTTAGGAGGGGCGTGGGACACGGATACGCAGTATTTT. Protein product: CASSLGGAWDTDTQYF. Full variable domain (remainder filled in from reference TRBV7-2 and TRBJ2-3): GAGVSQSPSNKVTEKGKDVELRCDPISGHTALYWYRQSLGQGLEFLIYFQGNSAPDKSGLPSDRFSAERTGGSVSTLTIQRTQQEDSAVYLCASSLGGAWDTDTQYFGPGTRLTVL.